This T cell receptor beta chain comes out of a study of PD-1 blockade in classical Hodgkin lymphoma (dated by TCRdb to 2018 to 2021). Notes on the research overall: Nivolumab dosing was 3 mg/kg intravenously every 2 weeks, continuing until either disease progression or unacceptable toxicity. To define a peripheral blood immune signature of response to PD-1 blockade in classical Hodgkin lymphoma, the study combined TCR beta sequencing with CyTOF.

What this sample's time point label stands for: cycle 1 day 1 (C1D1), immediately before nivolumab initiation. Every trial patient had relapsed after autologous stem cell transplantation, and cohorts A, B and C differed in prior brentuximab vedotin exposure. Using a Miltenyi CD8+ T cell isolation kit, CD8+ T cells were purified from thawed PBMCs through magnetic negative selection. The trial cohort was composed of some 57 patients with relapsed/refractory classical Hodgkin lymphoma, for whom complete response, partial response or progressive disease was recorded as best overall response. Single-agent nivolumab was administered to trial patients in the multi-cohort phase II CheckMate 205 trial. An independent review committee assessed best overall response by applying the 2007 International Working Group response criteria. Trial PBMCs were obtained immediately prior to nivolumab initiation (C1D1) and on therapy at cycle 2 day 1 and cycle 4 day 1. Peripheral blood was collected in 8 mL Vacutainer Cell Preparation Tubes, from which PBMCs were isolated by centrifugation and then cryopreserved. Purified CD4+ and CD8+ fractions were prepared only for cases where an additional PBMC sample was available. Magnetically labelled cells were removed on LS columns in a quadroMACS separator, and the flow-through was collected as the purified fraction.

Genomic DNA was extracted with the Qiagen DNeasy kit from unsorted PBMCs and from negatively selected CD4+ and CD8+ fractions. Amplification of TCR beta CDR3 regions was done by immunoSEQ multiplex PCR with primers that anneal to V and J segments. A synthetic immune receptor repertoire was used to minimize amplification bias, and any remaining bias was removed computationally after sequencing. Per the authors' processing: Repertoire diversity was quantified as the Shannon entropy index using custom Python scripts. Unsorted, CD4+ and CD8+ repertoires were analyzed separately, except in combined analyses where CD4+ and CD8+ sequences were merged in silico. A clone was considered expanded if an increase in frequency of at least 2-fold after treatment relative to C1D1 was found, and a pseudocount of 0.5 was applied to clones undetected at baseline. Clones with 0 or 1 copy at C1D1 were classified as singleton clones, and clones with 2 or more copies were classified as non-singleton clones. Clones expanded in unsorted samples were annotated as CD4+, CD8+ or unknown by matching protein sequences in sorted samples from the same patient. Wilcoxon tests were applied to paired samples to test diversity changes from C1D1 to C4D1. The immuneACCESS repertoire file appears here via TCRdb, limited to in-frame rearrangements. These files lack a portion of the clones; in checked studies, under half of the deficit traces to unresolved V genes, and the cause of the others is not known. The V and J calls and clone size come from that table; D and trimming were worked out from the DNA. The sample table shows some 25,000 clones, and 88% are seen once. The top ten clonotypes cover roughly 6.2% of the sample.

V and J lose 0 bases and 3 bases, and a span of 13 bases separates them. The cysteine opens and the phenylalanine closes a CDR3 of 15 amino acids. Just CDR3 DNA is preserved here, 45 bases in frame from base 1. CDR1 SGHRS and CDR2 YFSETQ are derived from the germline V gene. In regard to this clone: Which antigen it targets is not known. No per-base quality is available; no much larger clone lies one base away.

Summary of the overall study and its limitations: Only a single clinical trial cohort was studied, and what caused the repertoire differences, possibly disease activity or prior therapy, remained undefined. Patients starting nivolumab less than 1 year after ASCT had lower diversity and were excluded from later analyses to avoid confounding by immune reconstitution. Baseline TCR diversity was reported to be lower in newly diagnosed patients than in healthy donors, and even lower in relapsed/refractory patients. CD4+ but not CD8+ TCR diversity rose significantly by C4D1 (p=0.0027 vs p=0.16), most apparent in complete responders (p=0.02). Trial patients achieving complete response had baseline diversity similar to newly diagnosed patients, whereas partial responders and progressors had significantly lower diversity.

Sequenced here: CD8+ T cells from blood, sampled at baseline. The rearrangement combines TRBV5-1 with TRBJ2-7; TRBD2 is perhaps the D gene, given 5 matching bases. This sequence was found in a human donor with classical Hodgkin lymphoma. The DNA sequence is given as TGCGCCAGCAGCTTGGAGTTGGCTAGCAACTACGAGCAGTACTTC. It encodes CASSLELASNYEQYF. Joined to the reference TRBV5-1 and TRBJ2-7 proteins, this CDR3 gives the full variable domain: KAGVTQTPRYLIKTRGQQVTLSCSPISGHRSVSWYQQTPGQGLQFLFEYFSETQRNKGNFPGRFSGRQFSNSRSEMNVSTLELGDSALYLCASSLELASNYEQYFGPGTRLTVT.